The rows below give T cell receptor beta chains drawn from one sample of a study of T cell changes during pregnancy in multiple sclerosis. Method: immunoSEQ multiplex PCR; TCRdb's copy keeps in-frame clones and lacks some. The table lists around 60,000 clones, over 85% of them singletons. The sequenced sample was peripheral blood, obtained in the second trimester of pregnancy. These receptors were collected from a female donor with multiple sclerosis, enrolled in a pregnancy study. The CDR3 runs from the conserved cysteine through the conserved F or W. A D gene is named only where the DNA matches it firmly. Some rows have no size entry. The others give once, few or many, or a class for an expanded clone.

abundance	d_gene	v_gene	j_gene	CDR3aa	CDR3nt
NA	NA	TRBV10-2	TRBJ1-2	CASGLGATTDGYTF	TGCGCCAGCGGGCTAGGGGCTACGACTGATGGCTACACCTTC
NA	TRBD2	TRBV4-1	TRBJ2-7	CASSSIKTSGRDEQYF	TGCGCCAGCAGCTCAATAAAGACTAGCGGGAGGGATGAGCAGTACTTC
NA	NA	TRBV27	TRBJ1-1	CASSGDSDTEAFF	TGTGCCAGCAGTGGCGACAGCGACACTGAAGCTTTCTTT
NA	TRBD1	TRBV7-2	TRBJ2-5	CASSFEPGTGSGTQYF	TGTGCCAGCAGCTTCGAACCCGGGACAGGGAGTGGGACCCAGTACTTC
once	NA	TRBV5-1	TRBJ1-1	CASSLLKNTEAFF	TGCGCCAGCAGCTTGCTAAAGAACACTGAAGCTTTCTTT
NA	TRBD2	TRBV28	TRBJ2-1	CASSESGTSGYNEQFF	TGTGCCAGCAGTGAGTCCGGGACTAGCGGCTACAATGAGCAGTTCTTC
NA	TRBD2	TRBV28	TRBJ2-7	CASSLGGLAGVDEQYF	TGTGCCAGCAGTCTCGGGGGACTAGCGGGAGTAGACGAGCAGTACTTC
NA	NA	TRBV7-9	TRBJ2-7	CASSLGAGDYEQYF	TGTGCCAGCAGCTTAGGTGCAGGGGACTACGAGCAGTACTTC
NA	TRBD1	TRBV19	TRBJ1-5	CASRNRDRGDTQPQHF	TGTGCCAGTAGGAACCGGGACAGAGGAGATACCCAGCCCCAGCATTTT
NA	TRBD1	TRBV6-5	TRBJ2-2	CASSTNSGGTGELFF	TGTGCCAGCAGCACGAACTCAGGGGGCACCGGGGAGCTGTTTTTT
NA	TRBD2	TRBV30	TRBJ2-7	CAWSVGTSRTYEQYF	TGTGCCTGGAGTGTAGGGACTAGCCGTACCTACGAGCAGTACTTC
NA	TRBD2	TRBV5-1	TRBJ2-1	CASSLASVAGEQFF	TGCGCCAGCAGCCTGGCTTCGGTAGCGGGTGAGCAGTTCTTC
NA	NA	TRBV28	TRBJ2-1	CASSPFESSYNEQFF	TGTGCCAGCAGTCCCTTCGAGAGCTCCTACAATGAGCAGTTCTTC
NA	NA	TRBV6-5	TRBJ2-5	CASSRDIGRTQYF	TGTGCCAGCAGCCGGGACATCGGCCGGACCCAGTACTTC
NA	TRBD2	TRBV7-3	TRBJ2-1	CASSPLGGEYNEQFF	TGTGCCAGCAGCCCCTTGGGGGGGGAATACAATGAGCAGTTCTTC
NA	NA	TRBV5-1	TRBJ2-5	CASSYQGETQYF	TGCGCCAGCAGCTACCAGGGAGAGACCCAGTACTTC